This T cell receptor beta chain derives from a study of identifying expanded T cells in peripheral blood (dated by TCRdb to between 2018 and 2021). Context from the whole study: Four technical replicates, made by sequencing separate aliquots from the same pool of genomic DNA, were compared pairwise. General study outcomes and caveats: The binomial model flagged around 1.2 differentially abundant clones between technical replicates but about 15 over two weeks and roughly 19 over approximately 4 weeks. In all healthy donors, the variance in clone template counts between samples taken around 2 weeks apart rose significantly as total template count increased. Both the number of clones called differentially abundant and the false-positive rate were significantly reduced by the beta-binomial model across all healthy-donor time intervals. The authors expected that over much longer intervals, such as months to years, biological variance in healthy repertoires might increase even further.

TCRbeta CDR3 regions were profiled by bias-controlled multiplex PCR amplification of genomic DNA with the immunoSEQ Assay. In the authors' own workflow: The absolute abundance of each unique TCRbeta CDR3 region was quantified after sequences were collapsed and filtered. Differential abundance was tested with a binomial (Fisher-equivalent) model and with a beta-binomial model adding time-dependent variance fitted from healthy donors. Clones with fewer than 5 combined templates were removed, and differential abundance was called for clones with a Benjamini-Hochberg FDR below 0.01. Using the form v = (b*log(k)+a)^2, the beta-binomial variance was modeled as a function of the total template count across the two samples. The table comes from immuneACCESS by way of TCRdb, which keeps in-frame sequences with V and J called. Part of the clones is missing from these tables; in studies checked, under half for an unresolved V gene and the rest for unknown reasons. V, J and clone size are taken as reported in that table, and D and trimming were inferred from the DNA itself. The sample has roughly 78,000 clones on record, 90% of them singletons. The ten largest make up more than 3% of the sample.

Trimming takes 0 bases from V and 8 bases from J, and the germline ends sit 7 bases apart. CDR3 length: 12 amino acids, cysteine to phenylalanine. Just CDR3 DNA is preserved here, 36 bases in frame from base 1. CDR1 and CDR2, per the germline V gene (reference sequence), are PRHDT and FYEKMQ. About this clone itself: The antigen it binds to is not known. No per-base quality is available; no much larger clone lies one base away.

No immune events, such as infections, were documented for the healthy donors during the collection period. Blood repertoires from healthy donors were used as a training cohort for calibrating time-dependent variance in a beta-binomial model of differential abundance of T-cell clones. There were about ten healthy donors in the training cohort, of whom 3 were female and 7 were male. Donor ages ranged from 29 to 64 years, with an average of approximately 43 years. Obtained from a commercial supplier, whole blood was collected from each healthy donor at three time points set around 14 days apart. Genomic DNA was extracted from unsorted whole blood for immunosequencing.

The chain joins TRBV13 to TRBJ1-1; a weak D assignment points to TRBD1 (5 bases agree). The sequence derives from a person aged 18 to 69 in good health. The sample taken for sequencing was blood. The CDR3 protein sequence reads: CASSLGRGEAFF. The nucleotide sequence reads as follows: TGTGCCAGCAGCTTAGGCCGGGGGGAAGCTTTCTTT.